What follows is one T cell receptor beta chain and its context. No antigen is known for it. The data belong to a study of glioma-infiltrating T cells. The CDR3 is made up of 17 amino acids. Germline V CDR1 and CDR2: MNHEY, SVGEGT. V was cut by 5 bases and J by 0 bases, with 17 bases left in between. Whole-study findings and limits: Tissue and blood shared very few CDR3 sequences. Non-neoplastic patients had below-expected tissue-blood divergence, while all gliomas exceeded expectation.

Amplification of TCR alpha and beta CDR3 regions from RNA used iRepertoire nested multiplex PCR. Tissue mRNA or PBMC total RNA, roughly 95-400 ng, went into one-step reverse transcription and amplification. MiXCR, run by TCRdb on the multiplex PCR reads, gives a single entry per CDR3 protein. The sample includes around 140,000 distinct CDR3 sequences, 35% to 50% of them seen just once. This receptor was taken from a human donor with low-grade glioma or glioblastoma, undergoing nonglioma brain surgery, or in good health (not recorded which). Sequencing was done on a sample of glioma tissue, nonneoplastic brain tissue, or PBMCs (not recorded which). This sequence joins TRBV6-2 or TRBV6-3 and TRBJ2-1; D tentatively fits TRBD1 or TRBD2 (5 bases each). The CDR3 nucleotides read TGTGCCAGCAGTCCCTGGGACCGATCAAACTCCTACAATGAGCAGTTCTTC. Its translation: CASSPWDRSNSYNEQFF.